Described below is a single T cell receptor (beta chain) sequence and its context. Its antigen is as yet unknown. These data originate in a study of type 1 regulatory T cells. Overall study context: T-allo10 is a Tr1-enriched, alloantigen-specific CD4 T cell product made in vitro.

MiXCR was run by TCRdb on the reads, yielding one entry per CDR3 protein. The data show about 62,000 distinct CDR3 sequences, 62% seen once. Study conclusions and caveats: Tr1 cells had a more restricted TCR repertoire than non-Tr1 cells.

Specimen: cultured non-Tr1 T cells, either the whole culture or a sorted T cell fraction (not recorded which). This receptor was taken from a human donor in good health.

CDR3 nucleotides: TGTGCCAGCAGACACCCCCTAGGGGAGACCCAGTACTTC. Amino acids: CASRHPLGETQYF. V is TRBV27 and J is TRBJ2-5; D remains ambiguous. Trimming removed 6 bases from V and 5 bases from J, with 13 bases in between. The germline gives CDR1 MNHEY, CDR2 SMNVEV (reference sequence). This CDR3 contains 13 residues.